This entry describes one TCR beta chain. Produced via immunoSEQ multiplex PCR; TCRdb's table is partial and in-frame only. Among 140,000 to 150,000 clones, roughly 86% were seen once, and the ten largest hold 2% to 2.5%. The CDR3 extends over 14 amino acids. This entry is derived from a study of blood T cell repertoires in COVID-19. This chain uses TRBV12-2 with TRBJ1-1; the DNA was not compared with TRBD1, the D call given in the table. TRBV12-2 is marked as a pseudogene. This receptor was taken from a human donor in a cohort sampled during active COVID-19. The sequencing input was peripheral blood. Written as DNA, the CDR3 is TGTGCAAGTCGCACCGGGACAGCGAACACTGAAGCTTTCTTT. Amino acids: CASRTGTANTEAFF.